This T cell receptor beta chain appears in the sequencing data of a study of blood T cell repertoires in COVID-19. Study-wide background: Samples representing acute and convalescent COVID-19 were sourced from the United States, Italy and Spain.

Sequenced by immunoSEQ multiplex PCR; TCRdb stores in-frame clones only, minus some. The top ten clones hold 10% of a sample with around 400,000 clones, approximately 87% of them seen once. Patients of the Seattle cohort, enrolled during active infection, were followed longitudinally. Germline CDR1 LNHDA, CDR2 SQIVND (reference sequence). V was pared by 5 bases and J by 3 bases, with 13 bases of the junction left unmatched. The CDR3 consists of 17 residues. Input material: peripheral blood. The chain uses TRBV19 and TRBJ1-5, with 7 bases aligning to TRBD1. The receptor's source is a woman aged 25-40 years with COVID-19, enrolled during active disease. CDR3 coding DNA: TGTGCCAGTAGTCTTAGGGGGGTGACAGGGTTCAATCAGCCCCAGCATTTT. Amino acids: CASSLRGVTGFNQPQHF.